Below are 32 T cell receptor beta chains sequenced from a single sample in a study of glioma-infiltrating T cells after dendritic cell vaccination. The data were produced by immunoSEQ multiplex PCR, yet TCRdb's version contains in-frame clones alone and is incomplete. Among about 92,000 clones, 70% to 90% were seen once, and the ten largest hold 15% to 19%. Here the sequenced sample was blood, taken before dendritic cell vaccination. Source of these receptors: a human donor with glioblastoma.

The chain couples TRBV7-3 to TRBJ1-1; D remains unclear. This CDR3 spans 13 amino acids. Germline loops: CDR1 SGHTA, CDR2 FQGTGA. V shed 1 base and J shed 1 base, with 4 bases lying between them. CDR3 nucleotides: TGTGCCAGCAGCTTAAATCAGAACACTGAAGCTTTCTTT. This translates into CASSLNQNTEAFF.

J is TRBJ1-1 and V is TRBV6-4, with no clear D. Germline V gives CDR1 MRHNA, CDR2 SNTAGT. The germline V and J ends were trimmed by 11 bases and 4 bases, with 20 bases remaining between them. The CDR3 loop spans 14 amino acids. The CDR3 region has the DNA TGTGCCTGTCCGAAGCCAAGGGCGGGCACTGAAGCTTTCTTT. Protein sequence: CACPKPRAGTEAFF.

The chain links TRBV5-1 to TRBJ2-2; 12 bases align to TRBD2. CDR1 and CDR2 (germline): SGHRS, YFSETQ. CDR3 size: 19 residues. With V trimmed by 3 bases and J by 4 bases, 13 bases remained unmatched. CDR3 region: CASSSRRLAGAPGTGELFF. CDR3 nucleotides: TGCGCCAGCAGCTCCCGGCGACTAGCGGGGGCCCCGGGCACCGGGGAGCTGTTTTTT.

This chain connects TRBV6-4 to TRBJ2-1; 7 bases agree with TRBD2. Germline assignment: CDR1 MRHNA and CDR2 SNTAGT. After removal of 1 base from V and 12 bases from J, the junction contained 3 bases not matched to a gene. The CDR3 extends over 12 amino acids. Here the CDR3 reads CASSDFSGGQFF. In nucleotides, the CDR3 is TGTGCCAGCAGTGACTTCTCGGGGGGGCAGTTCTTC.

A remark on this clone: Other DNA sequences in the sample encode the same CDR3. CDR3 DNA sequence: TGCGCCAGCAGACGGACGGGGGTTTGGGAGACCCAGTACTTC. Its translation is CASRRTGVWETQYF. The chain joins TRBV5-1 to TRBJ2-5; D may be TRBD2 (6 bases). The CDR3 has 14 residues. V lost 5 bases and J 5 bases, leaving 16 bases between the germline ends. Germline values: CDR1 SGHRS, CDR2 YFSETQ. Using reference TRBV5-1 and TRBJ2-5 for the parts outside the CDR3, the full variable domain is KAGVTQTPRYLIKTRGQQVTLSCSPISGHRSVSWYQQTPGQGLQFLFEYFSETQRNKGNFPGRFSGRQFSNSRSEMNVSTLELGDSALYLCASRRTGVWETQYFGPGTRLLVL.

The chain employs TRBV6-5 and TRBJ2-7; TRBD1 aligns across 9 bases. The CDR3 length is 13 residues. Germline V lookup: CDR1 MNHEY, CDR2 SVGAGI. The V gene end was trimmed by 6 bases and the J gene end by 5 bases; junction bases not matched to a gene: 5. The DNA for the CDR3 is TGTGCCAGCAGCGGGACAGGGCAGGACGAGCAGTACTTC. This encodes CASSGTGQDEQYF.

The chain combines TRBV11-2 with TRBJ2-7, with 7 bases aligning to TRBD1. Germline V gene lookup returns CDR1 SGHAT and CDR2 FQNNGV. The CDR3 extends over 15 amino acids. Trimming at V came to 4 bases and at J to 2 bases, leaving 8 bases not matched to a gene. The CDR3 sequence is CASSSGTVDTYEQYF. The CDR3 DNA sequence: TGTGCCAGCAGCTCGGGGACAGTGGACACCTACGAGCAGTACTTC.

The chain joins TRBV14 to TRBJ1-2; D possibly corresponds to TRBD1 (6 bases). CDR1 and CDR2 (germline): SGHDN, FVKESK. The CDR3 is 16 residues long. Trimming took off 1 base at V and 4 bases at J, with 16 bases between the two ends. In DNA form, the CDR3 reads TGTGCCAGCAGCCAAGGATTAACAGGGCCCGTCTATGGCTACACCTTC. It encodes CASSQGLTGPVYGYTF.

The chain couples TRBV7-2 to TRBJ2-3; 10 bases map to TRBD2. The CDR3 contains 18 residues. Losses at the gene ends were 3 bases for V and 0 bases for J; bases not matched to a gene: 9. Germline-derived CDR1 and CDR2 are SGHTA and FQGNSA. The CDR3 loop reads CASSLRPGLAKSTDTQYF. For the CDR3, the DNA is TGTGCCAGCAGCTTGAGACCGGGACTAGCGAAAAGCACAGATACGCAGTATTTT. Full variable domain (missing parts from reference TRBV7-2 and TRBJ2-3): GAGVSQSPSNKVTEKGKDVELRCDPISGHTALYWYRQSLGQGLEFLIYFQGNSAPDKSGLPSDRFSAERTGGSVSTLTIQRTQQEDSAVYLCASSLRPGLAKSTDTQYFGPGTRLTVL.

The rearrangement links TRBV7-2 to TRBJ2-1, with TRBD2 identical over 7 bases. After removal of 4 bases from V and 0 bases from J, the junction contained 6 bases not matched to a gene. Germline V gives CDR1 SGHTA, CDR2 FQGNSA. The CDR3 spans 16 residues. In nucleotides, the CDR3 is TGTGCCAGCAGCTCTTGGGGGGGGAGCTCCTACAATGAGCAGTTCTTC. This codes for CASSSWGGSSYNEQFF.

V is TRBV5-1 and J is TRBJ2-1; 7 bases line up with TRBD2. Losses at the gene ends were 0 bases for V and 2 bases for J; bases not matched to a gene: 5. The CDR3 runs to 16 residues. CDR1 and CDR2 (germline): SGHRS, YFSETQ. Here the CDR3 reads CASSLEGTKPYNEQFF. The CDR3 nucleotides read TGCGCCAGCAGCTTGGAAGGGACTAAACCCTACAATGAGCAGTTCTTC.

The CDR3 protein is CASTPQRGYEQYF. Written as DNA, the CDR3 is TGTGCCAGCACCCCCCAGCGGGGATACGAGCAGTACTTC. V gene TRBV7-2 combines with J gene TRBJ2-7; 7 bases are shared with TRBD2. Germline lookup yields CDR1 SGHTA and CDR2 FQGNSA. The CDR3 is made up of 13 amino acids. With 7 bases clipped from V and 4 bases from J, the junction kept 7 bases outside the gene matches. Combining the CDR3 with reference TRBV7-2 and TRBJ2-7 gives the whole variable domain GAGVSQSPSNKVTEKGKDVELRCDPISGHTALYWYRQSLGQGLEFLIYFQGNSAPDKSGLPSDRFSAERTGGSVSTLTIQRTQQEDSAVYLCASTPQRGYEQYFGPGTRLTVT.

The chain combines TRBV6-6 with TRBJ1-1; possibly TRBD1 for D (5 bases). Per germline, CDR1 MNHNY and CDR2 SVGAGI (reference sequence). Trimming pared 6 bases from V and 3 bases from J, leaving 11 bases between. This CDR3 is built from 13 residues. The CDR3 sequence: CASRGWGDTEAFF. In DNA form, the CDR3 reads TGTGCCAGCAGGGGGTGGGGGGACACTGAAGCTTTCTTT.

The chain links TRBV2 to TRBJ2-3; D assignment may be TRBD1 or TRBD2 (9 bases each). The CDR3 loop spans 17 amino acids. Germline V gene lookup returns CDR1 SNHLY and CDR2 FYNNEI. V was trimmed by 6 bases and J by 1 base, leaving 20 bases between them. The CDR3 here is CASRGQGWTSGTDTQYF. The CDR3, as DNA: TGTGCCAGCAGGGGACAGGGATGGACTAGCGGCACAGATACGCAGTATTTT.

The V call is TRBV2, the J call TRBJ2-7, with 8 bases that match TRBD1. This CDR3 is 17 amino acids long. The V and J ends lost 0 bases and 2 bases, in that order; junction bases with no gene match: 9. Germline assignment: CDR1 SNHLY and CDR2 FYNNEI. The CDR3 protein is CASSEARRTGNTYEQYF. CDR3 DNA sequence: TGTGCCAGCAGTGAAGCGCGTAGGACAGGGAACACCTACGAGCAGTACTTC.

The CDR3 DNA follows: TGCGCCAGCAGCTTGCCTAGCGGGAGCGCAGATACGCAGTATTTT. Encoded protein: CASSLPSGSADTQYF. This chain connects TRBV5-1 to TRBJ2-3; 10 nucleotides agree with TRBD2. J was trimmed by 4 bases and V by 1 base; bases with no gene match: 3. Germline V lookup: CDR1 SGHRS, CDR2 YFSETQ. CDR3 length: 15 residues.

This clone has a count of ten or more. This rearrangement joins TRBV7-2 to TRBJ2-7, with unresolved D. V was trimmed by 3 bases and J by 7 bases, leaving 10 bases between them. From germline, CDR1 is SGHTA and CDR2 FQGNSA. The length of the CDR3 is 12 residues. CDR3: CASSLGSWEQYF. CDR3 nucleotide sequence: TGTGCCAGCAGCTTGGGCAGTTGGGAGCAGTACTTC.

The chain's CDR3 is CSVEHDRSNYGYTF. In DNA, the CDR3 is TGCAGCGTTGAGCACGACAGATCTAACTATGGCTACACCTTC. The J gene is TRBJ1-2, the V gene TRBV29-1; D possibly corresponds to TRBD1 (5 bases). Per germline, CDR1 SQVTM and CDR2 ANQGSEA. Trimming took 3 bases from V and 0 from J, leaving 11 bases between them. This CDR3 is built from 14 residues.

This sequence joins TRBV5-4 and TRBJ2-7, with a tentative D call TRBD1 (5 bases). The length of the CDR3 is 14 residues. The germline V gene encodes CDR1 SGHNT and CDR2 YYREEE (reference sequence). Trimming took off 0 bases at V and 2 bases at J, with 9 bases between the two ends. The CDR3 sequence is CASSLEDTTYEQYF. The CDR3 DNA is TGTGCCAGCAGCTTGGAGGACACGACCTACGAGCAGTACTTC.

The CDR3 nucleotides are TGTGCCAGCCGAATCCGCGGGAGGAGCTCCTACAATGAGCAGTTCTTC. This codes for CASRIRGRSSYNEQFF. The J gene is TRBJ2-1, the V gene TRBV11-2, with 8 bases that match TRBD2. The CDR3 extends over 16 amino acids. V trimming: 8 bases; J trimming: 0 bases; junction bases outside the gene matches: 9. Germline CDR1 and CDR2: SGHAT and FQNNGV.

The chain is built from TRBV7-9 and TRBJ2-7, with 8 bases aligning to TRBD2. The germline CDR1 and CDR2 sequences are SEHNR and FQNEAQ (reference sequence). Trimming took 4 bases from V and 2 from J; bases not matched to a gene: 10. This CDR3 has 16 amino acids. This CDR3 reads CASSSPGGVRPYEQYF. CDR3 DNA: TGTGCCAGCAGCTCCCCGGGGGGGGTCAGGCCCTACGAGCAGTACTTC.

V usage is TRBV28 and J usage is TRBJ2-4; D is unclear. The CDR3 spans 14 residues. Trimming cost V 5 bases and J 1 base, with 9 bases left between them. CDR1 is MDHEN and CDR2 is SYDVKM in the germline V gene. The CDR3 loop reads CASSPTGAKNIQYF. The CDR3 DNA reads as TGTGCCAGCAGTCCCACCGGTGCCAAAAACATTCAGTACTTC.

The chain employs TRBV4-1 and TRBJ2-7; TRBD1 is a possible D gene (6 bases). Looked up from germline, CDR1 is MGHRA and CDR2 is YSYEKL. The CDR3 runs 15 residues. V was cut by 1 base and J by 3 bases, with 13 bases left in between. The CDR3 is CASSQGQGLGYEQYF. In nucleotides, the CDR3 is TGCGCCAGCAGCCAAGGGCAGGGGCTTGGCTACGAGCAGTACTTC.

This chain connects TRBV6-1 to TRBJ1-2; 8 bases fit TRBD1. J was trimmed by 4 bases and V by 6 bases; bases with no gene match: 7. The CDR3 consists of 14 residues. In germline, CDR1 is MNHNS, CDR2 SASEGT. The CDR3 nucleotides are TGTGCCAGCAGCGCCCTGGGACAGGTCTATGGCTACACCTTC. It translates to CASSALGQVYGYTF.

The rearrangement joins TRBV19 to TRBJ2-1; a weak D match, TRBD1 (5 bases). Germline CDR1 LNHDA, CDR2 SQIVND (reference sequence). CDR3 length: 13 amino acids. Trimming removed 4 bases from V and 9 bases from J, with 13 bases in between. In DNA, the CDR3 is TGTGCCAGTAGTACGCGTTCAGGGTTTGAGCAGTTCTTC. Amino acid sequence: CASSTRSGFEQFF. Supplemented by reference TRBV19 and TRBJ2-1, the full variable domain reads DGGITQSPKYLFRKEGQNVTLSCEQNLNHDAMYWYRQDPGQGLRLIYYSQIVNDFQKGDIAEGYSVSREKKESFPLTVTSAQKNPTAFYLCASSTRSGFEQFFGPGTRLTVL.

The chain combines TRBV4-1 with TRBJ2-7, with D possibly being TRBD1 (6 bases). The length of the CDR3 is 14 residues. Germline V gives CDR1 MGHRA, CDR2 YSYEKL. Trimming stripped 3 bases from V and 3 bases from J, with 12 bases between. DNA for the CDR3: TGCGCCAGCAGCCAGGGGGCCGTCGGCTACGAGCAGTACTTC. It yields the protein CASSQGAVGYEQYF.

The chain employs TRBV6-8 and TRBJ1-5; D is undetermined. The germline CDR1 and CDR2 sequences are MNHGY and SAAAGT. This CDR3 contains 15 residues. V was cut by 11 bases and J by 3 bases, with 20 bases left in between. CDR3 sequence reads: CAYPGWVFHNQPQHF. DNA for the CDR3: TGTGCCTACCCAGGTTGGGTATTTCACAATCAGCCCCAGCATTTT.

In nucleotides, the CDR3 is TGTGCCAGCTCACCACCTTTCGGGGGAGGCGACGACTCCTACAATGAGCAGTTCTTC. It yields the protein CASSPPFGGGDDSYNEQFF. The V gene is TRBV18, the J gene TRBJ2-1; the D gene is possibly TRBD2 (6 bases). The V end was cut by 0 bases, the J end by 0 bases, with 18 bases between. The CDR3 is 19 residues long. Germline V gives CDR1 KGHSH, CDR2 LQKENI.

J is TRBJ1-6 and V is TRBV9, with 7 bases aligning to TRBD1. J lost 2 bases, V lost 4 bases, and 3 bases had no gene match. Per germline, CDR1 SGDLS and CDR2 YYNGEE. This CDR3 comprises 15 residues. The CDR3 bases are TGTGCCAGCAGCCTCGGACAGGCCTATAATTCACCCCTCCACTTT. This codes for CASSLGQAYNSPLHF.

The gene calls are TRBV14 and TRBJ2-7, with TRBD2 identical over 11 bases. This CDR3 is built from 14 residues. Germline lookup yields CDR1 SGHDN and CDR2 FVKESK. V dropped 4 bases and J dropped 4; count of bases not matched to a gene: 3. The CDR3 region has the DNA TGTGCCAGCAGCCCACTAGCGGGGGCATACGAGCAGTACTTC. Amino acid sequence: CASSPLAGAYEQYF.

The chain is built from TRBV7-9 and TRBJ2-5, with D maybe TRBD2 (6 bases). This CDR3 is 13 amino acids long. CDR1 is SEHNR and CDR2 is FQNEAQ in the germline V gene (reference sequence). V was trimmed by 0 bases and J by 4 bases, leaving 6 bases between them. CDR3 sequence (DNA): TGTGCCAGCAGCTTAGCGGGGGGAGAGACCCAGTACTTC. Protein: CASSLAGGETQYF.

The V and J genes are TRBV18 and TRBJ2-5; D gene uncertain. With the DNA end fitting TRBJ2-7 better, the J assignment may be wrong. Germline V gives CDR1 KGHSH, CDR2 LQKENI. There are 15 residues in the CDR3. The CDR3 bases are TGTGCCAGCTCACCTAGTTCCGACCCCGACTACGAGCAGTACTTC. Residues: CASSPSSDPDYEQYF.